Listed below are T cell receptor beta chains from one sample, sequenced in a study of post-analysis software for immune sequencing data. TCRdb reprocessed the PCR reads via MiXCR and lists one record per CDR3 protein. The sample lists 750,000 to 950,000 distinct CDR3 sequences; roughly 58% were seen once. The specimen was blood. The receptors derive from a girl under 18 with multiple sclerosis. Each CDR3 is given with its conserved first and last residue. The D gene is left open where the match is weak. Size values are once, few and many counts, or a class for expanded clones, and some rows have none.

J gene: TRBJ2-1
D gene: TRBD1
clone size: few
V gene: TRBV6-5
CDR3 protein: CASSYRPGQGARRGEQFF
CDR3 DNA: TGTGCCAGCAGTTACCGACCGGGACAGGGGGCGCGGCGTGGTGAGCAGTTCTTC

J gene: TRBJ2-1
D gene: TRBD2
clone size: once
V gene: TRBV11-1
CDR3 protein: CASSLTPSGRFNEQFF
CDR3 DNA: TGTGCCAGCAGCTTAACTCCTAGCGGGAGATTTAATGAGCAGTTCTTC

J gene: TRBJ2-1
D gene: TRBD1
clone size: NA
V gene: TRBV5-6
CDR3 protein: CASSSYLPGGGMNEQFF
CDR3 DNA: TGTGCCAGCAGCTCTTACCTCCCAGGGGGCGGGATGAATGAGCAGTTCTTC

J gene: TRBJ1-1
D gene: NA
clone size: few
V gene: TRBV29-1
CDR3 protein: CSVASRTNTEAFF
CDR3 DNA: TGCAGCGTAGCCTCTCGGACGAACACTGAAGCTTTCTTT

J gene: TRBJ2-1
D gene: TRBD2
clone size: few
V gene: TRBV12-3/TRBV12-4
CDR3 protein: CASSLYSGSGRPNEQFF
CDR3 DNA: TGTGCCAGCAGTTTATATTCGGGTAGCGGGCGCCCGAATGAGCAGTTCTTC

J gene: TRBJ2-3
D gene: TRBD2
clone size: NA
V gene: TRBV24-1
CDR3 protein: CATSDGTTGTDTQYF
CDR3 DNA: TGTGCCACCAGTGACGGGACTACGGGCACAGATACGCAGTATTTT

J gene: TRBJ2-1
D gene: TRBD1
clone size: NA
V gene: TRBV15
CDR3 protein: CATSRVTTGPYNEQFF
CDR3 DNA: TGTGCCACCAGCAGAGTAACGACAGGGCCCTACAATGAGCAGTTCTTC

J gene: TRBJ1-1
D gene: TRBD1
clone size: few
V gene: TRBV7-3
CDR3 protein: CASSGRGPKVIKNTEAFF
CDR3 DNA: TGTGCCAGCAGCGGTAGGGGGCCCAAAGTGATTAAGAACACTGAAGCTTTCTTT

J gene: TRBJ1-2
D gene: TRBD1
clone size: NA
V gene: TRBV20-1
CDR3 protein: CSAPGTGNYGYTF
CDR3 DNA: TGCAGTGCTCCCGGGACAGGGAACTATGGCTACACCTTC

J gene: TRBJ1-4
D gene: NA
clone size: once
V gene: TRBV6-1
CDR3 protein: CASSAGLQLGEKLFF
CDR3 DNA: TGTGCCAGCAGTGCGGGACTCCAACTGGGTGAAAAACTGTTTTTT

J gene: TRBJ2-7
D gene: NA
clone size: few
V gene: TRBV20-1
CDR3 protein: CSARGLGSYYEQYF
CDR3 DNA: TGCAGTGCTAGAGGCCTAGGCAGTTACTACGAGCAGTACTTC

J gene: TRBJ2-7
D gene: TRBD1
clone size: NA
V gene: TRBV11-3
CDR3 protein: CASSKTGVEQYF
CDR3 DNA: TGTGCCAGCAGCAAGACAGGGGTCGAGCAGTACTTC

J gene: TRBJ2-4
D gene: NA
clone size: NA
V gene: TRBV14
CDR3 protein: CASSQGGRSSKYF
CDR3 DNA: TGTGCCAGCAGCCAAGGGGGAAGGAGTAGCAAGTACTTC

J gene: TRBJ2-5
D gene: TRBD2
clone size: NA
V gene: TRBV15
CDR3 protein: CATSRDPRLADQEAQYF
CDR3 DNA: TGTGCCACCAGCAGAGATCCTCGACTAGCGGACCAAGAGGCCCAGTACTTC

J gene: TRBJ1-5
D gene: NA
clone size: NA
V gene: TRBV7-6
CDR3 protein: CASSKAGRGGEPQHF
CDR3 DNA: TGTGCCAGCAGTAAGGCGGGGCGCGGTGGGGAGCCCCAGCATTTT

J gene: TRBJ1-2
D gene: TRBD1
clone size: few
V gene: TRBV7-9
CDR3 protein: CASARTTGVGYTF
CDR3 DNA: TGTGCCAGCGCACGAACGACAGGGGTTGGCTACACCTTC

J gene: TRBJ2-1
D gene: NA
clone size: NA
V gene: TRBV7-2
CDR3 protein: CASSLAITSPSYNEQFF
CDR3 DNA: TGTGCCAGCAGCTTAGCCATCACTAGCCCCTCCTACAATGAGCAGTTCTTC

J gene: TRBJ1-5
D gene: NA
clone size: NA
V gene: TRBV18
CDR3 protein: CASSPNSAQPQHF
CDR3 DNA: TGTGCCAGCTCACCCAATTCGGCTCAGCCCCAGCATTTT